One and the same sample provided the 8 T cell receptor beta chains below, sequenced in a study of blood T cell repertoires in COVID-19 (dated by TCRdb to about 2020). The library was produced with the immunoSEQ multiplex PCR assay. The table was pulled from immuneACCESS by TCRdb, which kept in-frame rearrangements only. Such tables lose some clones; where checked, under half of the loss comes from unresolved V genes, and the rest has no known cause. In this sample the table shows approximately 230,000 clones, around nine tenths of which occur a single time. Roughly 3% of the sample comes from the top ten. Material for sequencing was peripheral blood. The receptors were gathered from a man between 18 and 35 years old with active or convalescent COVID-19.

The gene calls are TRBV7-6 and TRBJ1-3, with D perhaps TRBD1 (5 bases). V was pared by 2 bases and J by 0 bases, with 14 bases between. Germline V gene lookup returns CDR1 SGHVS and CDR2 FNYEAQ. This CDR3 region has 17 residues. CDR3 loop: CASSLSGLLSSGNTIYF. The CDR3 nucleotides read TGTGCCAGCAGCTTATCGGGACTTTTAAGCTCTGGAAACACCATATATTTT. The full variable domain, completed using reference TRBV7-6 and TRBJ1-3, is GAGVSQSPRYKVTKRGQDVALRCDPISGHVSLYWYRQALGQGPEFLTYFNYEAQQDKSGLPNDRFSAERPEGSISTLTIQRTEQRDSAMYRCASSLSGLLSSGNTIYFGEGSWLTVV.

This rearrangement joins TRBV7-9 to TRBJ1-2, with D unclear. The CDR3 runs to 14 residues. CDR1 is SEHNR, CDR2 FQNEAQ, per germline (reference sequence). Trimming removed 3 bases from V and 9 bases from J, with 17 bases in between. CDR3 sequence reads: CASSFVSAGYSYTF. The CDR3, as DNA: TGTGCCAGCAGCTTCGTCTCGGCCGGGTATAGCTACACCTTC.

The V call is TRBV19, the J call TRBJ1-1, with a possible D match to TRBD1 (6 bases). Germline CDR1 and CDR2: LNHDA and SQIVND (reference sequence). The germline V and J ends were trimmed by 7 bases and 1 base, with 10 bases remaining between them. The CDR3 runs to 13 residues. CDR3 residues: CASTGQPNTEAFF. The CDR3 DNA reads TGTGCCAGTACCGGACAGCCGAACACTGAAGCTTTCTTT. Full variable domain (remainder filled in from reference TRBV19 and TRBJ1-1): DGGITQSPKYLFRKEGQNVTLSCEQNLNHDAMYWYRQDPGQGLRLIYYSQIVNDFQKGDIAEGYSVSREKKESFPLTVTSAQKNPTAFYLCASTGQPNTEAFFGQGTRLTVV.

V and J are TRBV20-1 and TRBJ2-1; the D is unclear. The V gene's germline CDR1 is DFQATT and CDR2 SNEGSKA (reference sequence). Trimming left V 3 bases short and J 0 bases short, with 9 bases between. The CDR3 totals 14 residues. CDR3 DNA sequence: TGCAGTGCTAGTGAGGTGCGCTCCTACAATGAGCAGTTCTTC. The encoded protein is CSASEVRSYNEQFF.

The chain is built from TRBV12-3 or TRBV12-4 and TRBJ2-5, with TRBD2 as a possible D gene (6 bases). The V gene lost 0 bases and the J gene lost 5 bases, with 7 bases spanning the gap. The CDR3 length is 13 residues. CDR3 amino acids: CASSLAGGETQYF. In DNA form, the CDR3 reads TGTGCCAGCAGTTTAGCGGGGGGTGAGACCCAGTACTTC.

The chain has TRBV20-1 and TRBJ2-7; D perhaps matches TRBD2 (5 bases). V was clipped by 5 bases and J by 7 bases, with 12 bases between them. The CDR3 spans 11 residues. Germline V gives CDR1 DFQATT, CDR2 SNEGSKA (reference sequence). This CDR3 reads CSAPGIGEQYF. The CDR3 nucleotides are TGCAGTGCTCCCGGGATTGGGGAGCAGTACTTC.

This clone was counted a single time. The rearrangement links TRBV5-4 to TRBJ2-3; tentatively, D is TRBD2 (6 bases). The germline V gene has CDR1 SGHNT and CDR2 YYREEE (reference sequence). V lost 7 bases and J lost 6, with 15 bases in between. The CDR3 has 13 residues. CDR3 residues: CASGTLLRDTQYF. CDR3 DNA: TGTGCCAGCGGGACTCTCTTACGGGATACGCAGTATTTT.

This chain connects TRBV6-5 to TRBJ2-1; 9 bases are a match to TRBD1. The CDR3 covers 14 residues. J lost 8 bases, V lost 8 bases, and 10 bases had no gene match. In germline, CDR1 is MNHEY, CDR2 SVGAGI. The CDR3 coding sequence is TGTGCCAGCGCTCGGGACAGGGATGTCGATGAGCAGTTCTTC. Amino acid sequence: CASARDRDVDEQFF.